This TCR beta chain was recovered during a study of OX40 agonist ivuxolimab in advanced cancers. Regarding the study in general: Ivuxolimab was a fully human IgG2 agonistic monoclonal antibody targeting the costimulatory receptor OX40 (CD134). Patients were allowed to have had prior anti-PD-1, anti-PD-L1 or anti-CTLA-4 therapy, and approximately 40% of the dose-escalation patients had previously received checkpoint inhibitors. Intravenous ivuxolimab was administered to patients every 2 weeks at six dose levels: 0.01, 0.1, 0.3, 1.5, 3 and 10 mg/kg. A male proportion of around 80% and a mean age of about 60 years, ranging from about 20 to 80, were recorded for the dose-escalation cohort. Partial responses occurred in three dose-escalation patients: two with cutaneous melanoma and one with hepatocellular carcinoma. Peripheral TCRbeta sequencing aimed to test whether ivuxolimab altered TCR sequence diversity and caused clonal T-cell expansion. The paper describes the monotherapy dose-escalation part (N of about 52 patients) of the phase I trial of ivuxolimab. Of the roughly 50 dose-escalation patients, hepatocellular carcinoma was present in roughly 19, melanoma in roughly 15, renal cell carcinoma in 9 and head and neck cancer in 9. The paper as a whole reports these results and caveats: At doses of 0.1 to 3.0 mg/kg, clonal expansion of both CD4+ and CD8+ blood T cells was observed from baseline to week 6. After ivuxolimab, expanded clones were on average more numerous among CD8+ T cells than among CD4+ T cells. Low levels of normalized T-cell clonal expansion were also shown by some nonresponding patients. The antigen specificity of the peripheral T cells that underwent clonal expansion was not determined. Partial responders in the 0.1-3.0 mg/kg groups had among the lowest normalized peripheral clonal expansion, especially among CD8+ T cells.

The trial excluded patients who had a history of autoimmune disease or were on systemic immunosuppression. Peripheral blood for TCR sequencing was collected from all dose cohorts at baseline, on cycle 4 day 1, and on cycle 7 day 1. Samples were obtained from an open-label, multicenter, first-in-human phase I dose-escalation trial of ivuxolimab. Adults with locally advanced or metastatic melanoma, renal cell carcinoma, hepatocellular carcinoma or head and neck squamous cell carcinoma were enrolled in the trial. Before TCR sequencing, CD4+ and CD8+ T cells were separately sorted from peripheral blood. Genomic DNA was extracted from sorted cells for sequencing of the TCRbeta CDR3 region. TCRbeta CDR3 regions were sequenced using the immunoSEQ Assay. In TCRdb, the immuneACCESS table is reduced to in-frame sequences with V and J assigned. These tables do not hold every clone; where another copy was compared, an unresolved V gene accounts for under half, and the others remain unexplained. Within this sample are tens of thousands of clones, with around 85% of them counted one time only. Together, the top ten hold about 4% of the sample.

The CDR3 has 14 amino acids, counting the end cysteine and phenylalanine. The read is trimmed to its CDR3 DNA, 42 bases read in frame from base 1. From the germline V gene, CDR1 is SGHNT and CDR2 is YENEEA. The V end loses 3 bases and the J end loses 2 bases, and a stretch of 10 bases separates them. For this clone: What this receptor recognizes is not known. Per-base quality was not reported, and no clone a single base away is much larger than it.

This specimen was CD4+ or CD8+ T cells sorted from blood, taken in a trial of the OX40 agonist ivuxolimab. This TCR came from an adult with an advanced solid tumor such as melanoma, head and neck, liver or kidney cancer. The chain is made from TRBV11-3 and TRBJ1-1; the D gene is perhaps TRBD1, on 5 matching bases. The nucleotide sequence is given as TGTGCCAGCAGCTTTTCTGGGGGAAACACTGAAGCTTTCTTT. The encoded protein is CASSFSGGNTEAFF. The reference TRBV11-3 and TRBJ1-1 proteins fill in what lies around the CDR3, so the full variable domain reads EAGVVQSPRYKIIEKKQPVAFWCNPISGHNTLYWYLQNLGQGPELLIRYENEEAVDDSQLPKDRFSAERLKGVDSTLKIQPAELGDSAVYLCASSFSGGNTEAFFGQGTRLTVV.